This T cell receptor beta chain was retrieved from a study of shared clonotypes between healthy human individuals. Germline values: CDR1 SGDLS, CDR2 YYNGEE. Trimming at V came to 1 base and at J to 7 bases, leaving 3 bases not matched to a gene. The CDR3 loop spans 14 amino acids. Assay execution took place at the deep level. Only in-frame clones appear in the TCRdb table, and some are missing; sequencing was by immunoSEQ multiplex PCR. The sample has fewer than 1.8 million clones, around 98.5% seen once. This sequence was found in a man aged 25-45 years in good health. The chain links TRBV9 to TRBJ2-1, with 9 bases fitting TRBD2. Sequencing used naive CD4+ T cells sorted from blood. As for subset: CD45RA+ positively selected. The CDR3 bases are TGTGCCAGCAGCGTACGAGCGGGAGGAAATGAGCAGTTCTTC. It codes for CASSVRAGGNEQFF.